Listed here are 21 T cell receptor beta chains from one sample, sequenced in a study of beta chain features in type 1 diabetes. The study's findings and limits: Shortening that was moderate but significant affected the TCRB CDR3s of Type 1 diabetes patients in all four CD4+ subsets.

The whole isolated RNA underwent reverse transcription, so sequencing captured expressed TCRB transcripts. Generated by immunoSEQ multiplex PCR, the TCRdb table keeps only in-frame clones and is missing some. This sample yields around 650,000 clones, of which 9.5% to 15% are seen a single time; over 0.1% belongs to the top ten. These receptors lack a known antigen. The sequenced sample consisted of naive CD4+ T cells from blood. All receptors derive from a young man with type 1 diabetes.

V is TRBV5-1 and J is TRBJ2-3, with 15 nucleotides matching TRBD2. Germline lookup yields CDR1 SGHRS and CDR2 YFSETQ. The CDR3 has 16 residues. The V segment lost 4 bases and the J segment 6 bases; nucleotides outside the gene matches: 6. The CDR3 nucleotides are TGCGCCAGCAGCCTAGGGACTAGCGGGGGGCTGGATACGCAGTATTTT. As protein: CASSLGTSGGLDTQYF.

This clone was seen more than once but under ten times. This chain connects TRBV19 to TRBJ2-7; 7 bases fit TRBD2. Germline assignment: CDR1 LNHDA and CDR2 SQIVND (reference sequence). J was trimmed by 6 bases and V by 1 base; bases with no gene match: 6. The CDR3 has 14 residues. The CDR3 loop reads CASSIAPGGGEQYF. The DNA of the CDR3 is TGTGCCAGTAGTATAGCCCCAGGCGGGGGCGAGCAGTACTTC.

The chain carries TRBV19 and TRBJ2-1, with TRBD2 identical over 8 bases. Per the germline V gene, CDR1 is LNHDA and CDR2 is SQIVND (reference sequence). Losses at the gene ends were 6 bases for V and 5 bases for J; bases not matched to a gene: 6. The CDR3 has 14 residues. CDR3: CASSTGLGNNEQFF. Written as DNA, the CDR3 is TGTGCCAGTAGCACGGGACTAGGGAACAATGAGCAGTTCTTC.

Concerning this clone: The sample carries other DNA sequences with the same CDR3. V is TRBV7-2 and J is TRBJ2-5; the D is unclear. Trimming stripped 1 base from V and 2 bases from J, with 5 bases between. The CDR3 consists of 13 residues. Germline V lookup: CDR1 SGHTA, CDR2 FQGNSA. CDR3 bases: TGTGCCAGCAGCTTAGGCAGTCAAGAGACCCAGTACTTC. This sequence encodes CASSLGSQETQYF.

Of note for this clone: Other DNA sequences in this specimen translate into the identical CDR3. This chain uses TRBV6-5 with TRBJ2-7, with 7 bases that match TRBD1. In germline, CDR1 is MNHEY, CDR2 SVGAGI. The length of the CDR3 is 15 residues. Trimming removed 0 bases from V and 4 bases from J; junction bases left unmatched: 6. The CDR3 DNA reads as TGTGCCAGCAGTTACTCAAGGGGGCAAGGGTACGAGCAGTACTTC. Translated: CASSYSRGQGYEQYF.

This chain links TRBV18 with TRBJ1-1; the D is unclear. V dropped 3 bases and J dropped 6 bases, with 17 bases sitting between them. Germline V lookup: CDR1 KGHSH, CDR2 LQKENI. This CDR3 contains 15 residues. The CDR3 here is CASSPRVHQDSEAFF. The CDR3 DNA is TGTGCCAGCTCACCCCGGGTACACCAGGACTCTGAAGCTTTCTTT.

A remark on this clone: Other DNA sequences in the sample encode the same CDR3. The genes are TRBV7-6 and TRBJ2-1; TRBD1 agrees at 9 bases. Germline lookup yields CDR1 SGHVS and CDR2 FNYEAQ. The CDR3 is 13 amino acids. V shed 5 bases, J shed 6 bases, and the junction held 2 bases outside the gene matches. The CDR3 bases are TGTGCCAGCAGCCTGACAGGGGGCAATGAGCAGTTCTTC. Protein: CASSLTGGNEQFF. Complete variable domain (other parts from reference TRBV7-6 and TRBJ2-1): GAGVSQSPRYKVTKRGQDVALRCDPISGHVSLYWYRQALGQGPEFLTYFNYEAQQDKSGLPNDRFSAERPEGSISTLTIQRTEQRDSAMYRCASSLTGGNEQFFGPGTRLTVL.

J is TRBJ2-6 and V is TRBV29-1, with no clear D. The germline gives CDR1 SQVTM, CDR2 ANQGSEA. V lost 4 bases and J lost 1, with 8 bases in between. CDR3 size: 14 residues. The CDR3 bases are TGCAGCGTTGGGGTTGATTCTGGGGCCAACGTCCTGACTTTC. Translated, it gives CSVGVDSGANVLTF.

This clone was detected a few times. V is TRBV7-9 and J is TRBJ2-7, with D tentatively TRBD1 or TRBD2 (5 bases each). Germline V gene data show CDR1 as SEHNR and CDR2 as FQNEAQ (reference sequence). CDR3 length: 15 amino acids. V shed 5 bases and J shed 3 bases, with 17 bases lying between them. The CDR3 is CASSGGPSTLYEQYF. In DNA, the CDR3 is TGTGCCAGCAGCGGGGGACCCAGTACTCTCTACGAGCAGTACTTC.

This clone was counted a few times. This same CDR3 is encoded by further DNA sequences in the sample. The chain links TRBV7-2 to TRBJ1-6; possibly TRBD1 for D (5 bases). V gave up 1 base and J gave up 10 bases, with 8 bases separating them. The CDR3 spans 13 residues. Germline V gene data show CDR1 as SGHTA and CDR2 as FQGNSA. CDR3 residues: CASSLGRDSPLHF. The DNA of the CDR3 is TGTGCCAGCAGCTTAGGCAGGGACTCACCCCTCCACTTT.

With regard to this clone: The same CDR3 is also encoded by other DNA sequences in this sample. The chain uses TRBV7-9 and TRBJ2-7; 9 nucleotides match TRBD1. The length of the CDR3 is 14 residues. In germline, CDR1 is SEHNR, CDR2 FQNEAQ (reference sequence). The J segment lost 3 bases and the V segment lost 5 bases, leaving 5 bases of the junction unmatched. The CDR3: CASSQGQGFYEQYF. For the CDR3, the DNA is TGTGCCAGCAGCCAAGGACAGGGGTTCTACGAGCAGTACTTC.

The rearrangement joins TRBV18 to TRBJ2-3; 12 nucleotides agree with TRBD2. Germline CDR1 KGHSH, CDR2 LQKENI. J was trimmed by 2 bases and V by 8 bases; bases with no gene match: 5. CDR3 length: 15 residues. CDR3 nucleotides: TGTGCCAGCACGACTAGCGGGGGCCACACAGATACGCAGTATTTT. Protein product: CASTTSGGHTDTQYF.

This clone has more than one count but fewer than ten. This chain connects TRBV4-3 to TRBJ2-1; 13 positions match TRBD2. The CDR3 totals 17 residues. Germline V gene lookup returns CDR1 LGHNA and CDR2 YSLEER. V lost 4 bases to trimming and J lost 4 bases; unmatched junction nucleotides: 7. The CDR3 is CASSRLLTSGGYNEQFF. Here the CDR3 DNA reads TGCGCCAGCAGCCGGTTACTGACTAGCGGGGGGTACAATGAGCAGTTCTTC.

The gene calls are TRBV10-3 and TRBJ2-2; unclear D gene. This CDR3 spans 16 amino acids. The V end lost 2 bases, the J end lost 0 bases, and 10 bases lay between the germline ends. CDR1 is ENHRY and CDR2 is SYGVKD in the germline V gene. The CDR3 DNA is TGTGCCATCAGTGAGCGTGTCAGTACGAACACCGGGGAGCTGTTTTTT. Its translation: CAISERVSTNTGELFF.

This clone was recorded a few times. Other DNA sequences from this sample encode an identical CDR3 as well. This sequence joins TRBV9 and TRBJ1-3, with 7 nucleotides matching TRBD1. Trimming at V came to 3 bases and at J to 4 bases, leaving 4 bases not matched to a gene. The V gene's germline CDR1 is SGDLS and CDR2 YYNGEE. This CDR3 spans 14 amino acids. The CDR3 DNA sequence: TGTGCCAGCAGCGGCACAGGGGCAGGAAACACCATATATTTT. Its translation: CASSGTGAGNTIYF.

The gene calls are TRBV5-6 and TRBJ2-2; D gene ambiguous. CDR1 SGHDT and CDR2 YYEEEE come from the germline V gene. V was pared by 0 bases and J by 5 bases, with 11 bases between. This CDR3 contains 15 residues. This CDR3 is CASSLDPLGTGELFF. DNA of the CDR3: TGTGCCAGCAGCTTGGATCCCTTGGGGACCGGGGAGCTGTTTTTT.

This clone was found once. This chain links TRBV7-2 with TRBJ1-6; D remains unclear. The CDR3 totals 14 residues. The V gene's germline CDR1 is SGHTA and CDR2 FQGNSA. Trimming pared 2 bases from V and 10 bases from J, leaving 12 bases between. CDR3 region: CASSLIRAASPLHF. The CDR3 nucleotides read TGTGCCAGCAGCTTAATTAGGGCTGCCTCACCCCTCCACTTT. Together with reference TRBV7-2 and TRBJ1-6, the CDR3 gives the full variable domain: GAGVSQSPSNKVTEKGKDVELRCDPISGHTALYWYRQSLGQGLEFLIYFQGNSAPDKSGLPSDRFSAERTGGSVSTLTIQRTQQEDSAVYLCASSLIRAASPLHFGNGTRLTVT.

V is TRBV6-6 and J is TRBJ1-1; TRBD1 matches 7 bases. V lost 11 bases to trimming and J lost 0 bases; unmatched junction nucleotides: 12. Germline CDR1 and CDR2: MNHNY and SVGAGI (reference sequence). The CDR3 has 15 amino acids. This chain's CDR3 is CAALRGGELNTEAFF. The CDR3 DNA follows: TGTGCCGCCCTCAGGGGGGGCGAATTGAACACTGAAGCTTTCTTT.

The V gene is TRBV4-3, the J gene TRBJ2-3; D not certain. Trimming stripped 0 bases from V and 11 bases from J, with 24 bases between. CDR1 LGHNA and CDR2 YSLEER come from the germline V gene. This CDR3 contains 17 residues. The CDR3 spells CASSQEASPAQIRKQYF. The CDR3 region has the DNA TGCGCCAGCAGCCAAGAAGCAAGCCCAGCACAGATACGGAAGCAGTATTTT.

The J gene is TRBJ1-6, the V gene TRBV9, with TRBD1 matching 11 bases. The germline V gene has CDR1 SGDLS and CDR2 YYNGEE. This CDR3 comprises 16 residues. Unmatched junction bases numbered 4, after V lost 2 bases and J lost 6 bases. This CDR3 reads CASSVGQGVSNSPLHF. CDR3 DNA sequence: TGTGCCAGCAGCGTGGGACAGGGGGTTTCTAATTCACCCCTCCACTTT.

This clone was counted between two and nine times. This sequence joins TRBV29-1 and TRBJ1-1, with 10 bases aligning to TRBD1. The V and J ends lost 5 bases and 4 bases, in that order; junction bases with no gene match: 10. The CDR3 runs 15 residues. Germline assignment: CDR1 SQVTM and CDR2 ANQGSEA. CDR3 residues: CSVRQGASSRTEAFF. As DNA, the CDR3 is TGCAGCGTTCGACAGGGGGCGTCGAGCCGCACTGAAGCTTTCTTT.